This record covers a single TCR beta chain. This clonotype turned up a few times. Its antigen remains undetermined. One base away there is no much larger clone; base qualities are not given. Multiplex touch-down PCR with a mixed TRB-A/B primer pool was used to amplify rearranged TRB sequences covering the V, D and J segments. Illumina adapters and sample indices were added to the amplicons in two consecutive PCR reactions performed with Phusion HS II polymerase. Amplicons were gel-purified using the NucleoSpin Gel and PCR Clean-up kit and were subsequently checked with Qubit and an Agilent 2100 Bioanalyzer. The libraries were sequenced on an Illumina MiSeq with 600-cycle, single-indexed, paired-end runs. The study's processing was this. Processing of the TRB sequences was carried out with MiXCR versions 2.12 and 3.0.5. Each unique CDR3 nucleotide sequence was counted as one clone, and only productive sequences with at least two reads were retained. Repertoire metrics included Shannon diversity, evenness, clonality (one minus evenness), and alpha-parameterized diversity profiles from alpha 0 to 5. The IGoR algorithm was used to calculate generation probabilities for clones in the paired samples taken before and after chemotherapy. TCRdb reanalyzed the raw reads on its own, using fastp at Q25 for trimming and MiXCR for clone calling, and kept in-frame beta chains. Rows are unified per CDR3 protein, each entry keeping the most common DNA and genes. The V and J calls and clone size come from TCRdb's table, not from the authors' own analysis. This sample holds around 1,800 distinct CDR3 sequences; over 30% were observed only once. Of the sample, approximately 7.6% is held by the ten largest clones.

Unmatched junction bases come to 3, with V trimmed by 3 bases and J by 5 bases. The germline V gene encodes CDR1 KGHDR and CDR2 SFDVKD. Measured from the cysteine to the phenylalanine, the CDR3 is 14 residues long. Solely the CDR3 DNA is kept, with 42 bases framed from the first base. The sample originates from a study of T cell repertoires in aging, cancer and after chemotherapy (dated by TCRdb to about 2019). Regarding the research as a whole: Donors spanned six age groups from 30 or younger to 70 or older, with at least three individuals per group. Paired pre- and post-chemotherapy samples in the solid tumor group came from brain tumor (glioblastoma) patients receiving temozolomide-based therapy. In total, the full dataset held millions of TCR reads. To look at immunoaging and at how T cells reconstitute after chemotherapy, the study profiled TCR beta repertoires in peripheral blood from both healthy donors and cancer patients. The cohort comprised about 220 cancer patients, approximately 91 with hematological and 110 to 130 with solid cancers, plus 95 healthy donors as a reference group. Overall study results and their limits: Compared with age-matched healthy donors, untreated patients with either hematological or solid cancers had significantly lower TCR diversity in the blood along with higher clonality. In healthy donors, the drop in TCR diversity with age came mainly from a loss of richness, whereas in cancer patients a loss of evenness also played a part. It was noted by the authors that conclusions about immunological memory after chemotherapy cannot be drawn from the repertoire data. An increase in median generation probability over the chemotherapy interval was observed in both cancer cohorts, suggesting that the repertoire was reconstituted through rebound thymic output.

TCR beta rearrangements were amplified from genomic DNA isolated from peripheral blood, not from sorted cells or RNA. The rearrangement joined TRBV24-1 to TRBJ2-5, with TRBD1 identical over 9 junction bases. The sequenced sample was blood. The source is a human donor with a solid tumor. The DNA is TGTGCCACCAGTGATGACAGGGGGGTTGAGACCCAGTACTTC. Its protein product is CATSDDRGVETQYF.